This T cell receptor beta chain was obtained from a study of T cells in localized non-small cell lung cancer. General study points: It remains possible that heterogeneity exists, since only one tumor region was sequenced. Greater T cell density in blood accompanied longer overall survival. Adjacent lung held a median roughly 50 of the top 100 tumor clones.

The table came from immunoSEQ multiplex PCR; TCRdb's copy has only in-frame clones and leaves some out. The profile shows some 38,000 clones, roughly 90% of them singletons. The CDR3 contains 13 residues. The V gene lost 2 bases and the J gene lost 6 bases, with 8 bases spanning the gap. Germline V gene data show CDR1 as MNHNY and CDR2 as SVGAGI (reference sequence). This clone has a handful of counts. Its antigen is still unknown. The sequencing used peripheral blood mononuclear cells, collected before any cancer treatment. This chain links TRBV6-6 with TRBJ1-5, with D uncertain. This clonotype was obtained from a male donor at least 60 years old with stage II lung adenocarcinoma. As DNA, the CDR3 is TGTGCCAGCAGTTACAGTACTGTTCAGCCCCAGCATTTT. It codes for CASSYSTVQPQHF.